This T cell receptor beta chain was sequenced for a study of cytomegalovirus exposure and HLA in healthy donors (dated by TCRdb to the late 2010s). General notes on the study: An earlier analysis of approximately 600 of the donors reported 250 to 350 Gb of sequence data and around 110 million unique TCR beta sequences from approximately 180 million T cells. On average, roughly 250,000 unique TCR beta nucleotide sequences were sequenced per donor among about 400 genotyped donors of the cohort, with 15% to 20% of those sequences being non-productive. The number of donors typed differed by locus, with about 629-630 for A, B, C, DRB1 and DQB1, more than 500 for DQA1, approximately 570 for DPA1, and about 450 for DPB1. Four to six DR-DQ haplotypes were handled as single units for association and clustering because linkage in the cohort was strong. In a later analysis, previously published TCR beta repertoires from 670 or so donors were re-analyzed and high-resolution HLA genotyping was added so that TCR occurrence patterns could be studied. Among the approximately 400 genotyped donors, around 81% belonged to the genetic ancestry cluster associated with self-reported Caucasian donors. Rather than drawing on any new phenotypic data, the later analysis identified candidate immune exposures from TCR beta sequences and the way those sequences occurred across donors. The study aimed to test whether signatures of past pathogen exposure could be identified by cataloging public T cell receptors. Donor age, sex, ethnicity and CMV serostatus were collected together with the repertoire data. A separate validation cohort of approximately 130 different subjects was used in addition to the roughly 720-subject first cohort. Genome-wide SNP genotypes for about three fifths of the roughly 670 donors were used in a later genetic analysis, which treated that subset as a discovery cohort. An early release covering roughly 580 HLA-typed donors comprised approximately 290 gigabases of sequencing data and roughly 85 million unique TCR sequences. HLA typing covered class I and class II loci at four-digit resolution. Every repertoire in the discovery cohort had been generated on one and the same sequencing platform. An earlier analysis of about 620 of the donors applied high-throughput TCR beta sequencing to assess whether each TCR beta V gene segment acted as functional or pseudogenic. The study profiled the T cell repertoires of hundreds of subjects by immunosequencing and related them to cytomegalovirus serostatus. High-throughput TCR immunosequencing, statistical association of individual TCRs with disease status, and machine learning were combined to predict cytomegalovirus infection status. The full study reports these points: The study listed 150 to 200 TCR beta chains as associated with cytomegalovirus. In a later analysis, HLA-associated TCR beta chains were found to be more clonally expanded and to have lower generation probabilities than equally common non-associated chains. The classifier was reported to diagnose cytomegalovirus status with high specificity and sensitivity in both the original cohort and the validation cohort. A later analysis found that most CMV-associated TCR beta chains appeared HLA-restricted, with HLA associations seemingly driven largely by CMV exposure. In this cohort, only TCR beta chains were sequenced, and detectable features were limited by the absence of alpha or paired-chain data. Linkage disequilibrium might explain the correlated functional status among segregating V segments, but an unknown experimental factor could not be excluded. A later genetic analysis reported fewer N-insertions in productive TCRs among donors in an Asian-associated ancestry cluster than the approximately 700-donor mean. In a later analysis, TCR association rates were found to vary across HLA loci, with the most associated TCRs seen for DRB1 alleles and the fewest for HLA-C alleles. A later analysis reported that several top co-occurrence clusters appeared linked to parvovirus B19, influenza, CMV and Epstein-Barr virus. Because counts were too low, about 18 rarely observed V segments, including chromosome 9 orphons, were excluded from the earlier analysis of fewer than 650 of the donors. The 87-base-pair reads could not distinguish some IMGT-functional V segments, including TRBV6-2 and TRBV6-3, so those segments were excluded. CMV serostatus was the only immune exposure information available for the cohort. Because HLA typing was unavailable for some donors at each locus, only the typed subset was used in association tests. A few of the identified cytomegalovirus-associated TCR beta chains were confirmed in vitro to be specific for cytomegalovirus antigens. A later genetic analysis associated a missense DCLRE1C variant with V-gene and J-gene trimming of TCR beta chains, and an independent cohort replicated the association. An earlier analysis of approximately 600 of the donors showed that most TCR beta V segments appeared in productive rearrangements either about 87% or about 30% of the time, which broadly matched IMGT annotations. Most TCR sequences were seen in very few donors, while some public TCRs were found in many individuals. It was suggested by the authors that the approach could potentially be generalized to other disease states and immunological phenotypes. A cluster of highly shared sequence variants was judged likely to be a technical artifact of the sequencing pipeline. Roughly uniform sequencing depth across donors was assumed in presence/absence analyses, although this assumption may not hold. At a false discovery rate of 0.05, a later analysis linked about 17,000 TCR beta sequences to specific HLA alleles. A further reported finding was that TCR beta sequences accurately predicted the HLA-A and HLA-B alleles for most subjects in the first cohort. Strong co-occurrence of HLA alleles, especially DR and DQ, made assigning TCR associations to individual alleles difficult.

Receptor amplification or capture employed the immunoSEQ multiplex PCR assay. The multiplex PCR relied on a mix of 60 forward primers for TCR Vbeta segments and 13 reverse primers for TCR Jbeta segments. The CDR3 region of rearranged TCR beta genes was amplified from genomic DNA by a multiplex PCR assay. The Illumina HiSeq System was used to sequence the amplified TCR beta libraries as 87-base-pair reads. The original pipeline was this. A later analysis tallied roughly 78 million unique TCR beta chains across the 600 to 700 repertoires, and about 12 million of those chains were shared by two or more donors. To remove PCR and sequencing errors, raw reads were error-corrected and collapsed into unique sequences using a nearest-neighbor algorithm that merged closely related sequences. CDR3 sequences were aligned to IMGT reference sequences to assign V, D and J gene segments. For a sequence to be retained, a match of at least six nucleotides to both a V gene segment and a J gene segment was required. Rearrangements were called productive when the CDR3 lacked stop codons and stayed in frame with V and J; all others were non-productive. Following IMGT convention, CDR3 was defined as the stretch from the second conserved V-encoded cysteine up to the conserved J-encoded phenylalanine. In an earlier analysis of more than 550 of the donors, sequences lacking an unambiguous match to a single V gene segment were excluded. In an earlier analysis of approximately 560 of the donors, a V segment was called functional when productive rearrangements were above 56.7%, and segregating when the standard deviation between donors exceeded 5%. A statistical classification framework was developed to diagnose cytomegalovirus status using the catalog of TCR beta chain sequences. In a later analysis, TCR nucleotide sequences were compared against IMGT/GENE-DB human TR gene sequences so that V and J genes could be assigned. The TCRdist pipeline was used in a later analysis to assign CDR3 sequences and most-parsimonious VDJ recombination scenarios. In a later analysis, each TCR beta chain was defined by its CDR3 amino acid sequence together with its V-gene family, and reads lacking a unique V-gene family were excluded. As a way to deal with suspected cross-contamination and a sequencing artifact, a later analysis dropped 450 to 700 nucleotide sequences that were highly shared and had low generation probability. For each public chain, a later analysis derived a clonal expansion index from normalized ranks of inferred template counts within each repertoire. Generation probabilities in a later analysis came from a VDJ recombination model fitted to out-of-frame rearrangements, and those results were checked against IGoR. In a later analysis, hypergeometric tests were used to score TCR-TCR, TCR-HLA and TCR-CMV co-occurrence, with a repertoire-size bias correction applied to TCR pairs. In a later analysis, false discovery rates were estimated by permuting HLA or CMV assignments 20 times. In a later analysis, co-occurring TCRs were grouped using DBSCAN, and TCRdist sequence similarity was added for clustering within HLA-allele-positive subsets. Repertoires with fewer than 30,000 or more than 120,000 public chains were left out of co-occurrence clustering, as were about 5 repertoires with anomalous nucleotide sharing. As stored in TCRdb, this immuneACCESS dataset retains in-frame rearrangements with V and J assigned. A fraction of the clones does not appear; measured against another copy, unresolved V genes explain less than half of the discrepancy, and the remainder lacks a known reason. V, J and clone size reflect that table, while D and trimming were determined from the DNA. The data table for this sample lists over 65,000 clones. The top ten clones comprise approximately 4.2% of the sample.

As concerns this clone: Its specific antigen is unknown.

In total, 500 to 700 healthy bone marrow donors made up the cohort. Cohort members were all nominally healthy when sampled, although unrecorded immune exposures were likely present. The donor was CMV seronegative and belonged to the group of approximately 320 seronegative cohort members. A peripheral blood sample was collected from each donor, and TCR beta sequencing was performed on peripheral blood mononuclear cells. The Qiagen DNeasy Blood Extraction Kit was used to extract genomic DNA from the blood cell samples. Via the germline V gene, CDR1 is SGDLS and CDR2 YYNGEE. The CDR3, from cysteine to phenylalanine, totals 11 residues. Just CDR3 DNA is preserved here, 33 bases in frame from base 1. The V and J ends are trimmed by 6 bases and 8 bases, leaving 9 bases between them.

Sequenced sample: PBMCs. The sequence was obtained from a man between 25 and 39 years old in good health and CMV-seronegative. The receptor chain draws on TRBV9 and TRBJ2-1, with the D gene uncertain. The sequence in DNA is TGTGCCAGCATTTTTTGGCATGAGCAGTTCTTC. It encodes CASIFWHEQFF. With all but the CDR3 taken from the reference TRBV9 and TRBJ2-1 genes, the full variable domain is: DSGVTQTPKHLITATGQRVTLRCSPRSGDLSVYWYQQSLDQGLQFLIQYYNGEERAKGNILERFSAQQFPDLHSELNLSSLELGDSALYFCASIFWHEQFFGPGTRLTVL.